This T cell receptor beta chain was recovered during a study of a mutant IDH1 vaccine in newly diagnosed glioma (dated by TCRdb to the early 2020s). At the level of the whole study: Patients were given eight vaccinations, in weeks 1, 3, 5, 7, 11, 15, 19 and 23, which matched visits V03 through V10. Vaccination began 4-6 weeks after radiotherapy alone, or alongside temozolomide cycles in the chemotherapy-containing groups. Of the 25 to 35 treated patients, approximately 62% were male and 37.5% were female, and a mean age of approximately 40 years was recorded. Prior to enrollment, standard therapy consisting of radiotherapy alone, temozolomide alone, or radiochemotherapy with temozolomide had been administered to patients, with the combination being received by most patients. Peripheral blood was drawn at six visits: V03 (baseline), V05, V07, V10, V12 and V13. Longitudinal TCRB deep sequencing was performed for about two dozen treated patients wherever samples were available for exploratory analyses.

On this clone itself: The antigen it binds to is not known. No much larger clone is present one base from it, and per-base qualities are unavailable.

The method behind the library was the immunoSEQ multiplex PCR assay. Following the manufacturer's protocol, the hsTCRB Kit was used to amplify rearranged TCR beta chain sequences. TCRB libraries were sequenced on an Illumina MiSeq. Processing in the source paper ran as follows. Demultiplexing, trimming and gene mapping were performed with the kit vendor's proprietary platform. The immuneACCESS repertoire file appears here via TCRdb, limited to in-frame rearrangements. These files lack a portion of the clones; in checked studies, under half of the deficit traces to unresolved V genes, and the cause of the others is not known. From that table come the V and J calls and clone size; the DNA was used to work out D and trimming. This sample has 20,000 to 30,000 clones in its table, and more than 60% of those were observed once. Together, the top ten hold about 7.7% of the sample. This specimen's time point label, interpreted: week 5, during vaccination. Every vaccine dose consisted of 300 ug of a 20-mer mutant IDH1 peptide in Montanide, administered subcutaneously together with topical imiquimod. Newly diagnosed WHO grade 3 or 4 IDH1-mutant astrocytomas showing loss of nuclear ATRX were present in the donors. The samples were drawn from NOA16, a multicentre, single-arm, open-label phase I trial in Germany that tested a mutant IDH1 peptide vaccine in humans for the first time. Genomic DNA for TCRB sequencing was extracted from EDTA blood using the DNeasy Blood and Tissue Kit.

The paper as a whole reports these results and caveats: Pseudoprogression appeared unrelated to alterations in the top peripheral T cell clonotypes detected by TCRB sequencing. Selection of PBMC samples for TCRB deep sequencing was based on availability. It was noted by the authors that analyses of patient blood samples could not be reproduced owing to sample limitations. Vaccine-induced immune responses across multiple MHC alleles were detected in roughly 94% of patients.

The receptor's source is a man aged 35 to 55 with glioma. Some clones in this sample may be carry-over from other donors' samples. Sample: PBMCs, taken from a glioma patient whose treatment included an IDH1 peptide vaccine.

The sequenced DNA is TGTGCCAGCAGCTTAGGGACTAGCGGCTACACAGATACGCAGTATTTT. It translates as CASSLGTSGYTDTQYF. The chain joins TRBV7-8 to TRBJ2-3, with TRBD2 matching 10 junction bases. V and J are trimmed by 1 base and 2 bases, and the gene matches miss 3 bases of the junction. CDR1 is given as SGHVS and CDR2 as FQNEAQ, both from the germline V gene. The CDR3, cysteine through phenylalanine, is 16 amino acids long. Here the CDR3 DNA is all that survives: 48 bases in frame from base 1.